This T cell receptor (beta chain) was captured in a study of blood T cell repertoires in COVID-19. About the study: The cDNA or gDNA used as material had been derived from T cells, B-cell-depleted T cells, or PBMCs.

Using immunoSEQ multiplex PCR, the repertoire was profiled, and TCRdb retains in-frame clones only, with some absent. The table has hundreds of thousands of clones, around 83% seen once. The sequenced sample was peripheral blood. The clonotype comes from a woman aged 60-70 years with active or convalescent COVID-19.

The CDR3 region is CASSLSRGSGNTIYF. The DNA for the CDR3 is TGTGCCAGCAGCCTATCCCGGGGTTCTGGAAACACCATATATTTT. The V call is TRBV11-2, the J call TRBJ1-3; D is uncertain. Deletions cut 5 bases from V and 1 base from J, with 12 bases between. Germline loops: CDR1 SGHAT, CDR2 FQNNGV. This CDR3 has 15 amino acids. Supplemented by reference TRBV11-2 and TRBJ1-3, the full variable domain reads EAGVAQSPRYKIIEKRQSVAFWCNPISGHATLYWYQQILGQGPKLLIQFQNNGVVDDSQLPKDRFSAERLKGVDSTLKIQPAKLEDSAVYLCASSLSRGSGNTIYFGEGSWLTVV.